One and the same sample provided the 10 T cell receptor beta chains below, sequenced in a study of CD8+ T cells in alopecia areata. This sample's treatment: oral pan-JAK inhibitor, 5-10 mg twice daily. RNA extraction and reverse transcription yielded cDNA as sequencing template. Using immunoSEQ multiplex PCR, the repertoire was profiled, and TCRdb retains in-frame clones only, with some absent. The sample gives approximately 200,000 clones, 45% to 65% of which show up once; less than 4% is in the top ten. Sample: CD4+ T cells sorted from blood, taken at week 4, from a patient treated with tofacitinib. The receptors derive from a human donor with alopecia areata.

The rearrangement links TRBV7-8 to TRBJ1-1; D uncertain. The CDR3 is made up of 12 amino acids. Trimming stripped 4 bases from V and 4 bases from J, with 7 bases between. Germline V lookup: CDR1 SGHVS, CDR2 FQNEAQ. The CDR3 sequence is CASSYHSTEAFF. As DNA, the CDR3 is TGTGCCAGCAGCTACCACAGCACTGAAGCTTTCTTT.

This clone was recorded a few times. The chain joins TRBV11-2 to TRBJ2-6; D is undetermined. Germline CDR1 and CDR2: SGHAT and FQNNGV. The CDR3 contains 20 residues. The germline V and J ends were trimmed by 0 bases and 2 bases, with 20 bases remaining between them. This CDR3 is CASSLDVRTRSQTGANVLTF. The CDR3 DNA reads TGTGCCAGCAGCTTAGATGTTAGGACGCGCTCCCAGACTGGGGCCAACGTCCTGACTTTC.

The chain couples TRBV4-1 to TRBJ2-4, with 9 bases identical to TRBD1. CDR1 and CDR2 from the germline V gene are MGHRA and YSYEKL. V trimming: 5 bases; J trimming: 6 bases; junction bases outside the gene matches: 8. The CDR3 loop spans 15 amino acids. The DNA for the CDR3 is TGCGCCAGCAGCACCCGGGACAGGGAGGGAAACATTCAGTACTTC. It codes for CASSTRDREGNIQYF.

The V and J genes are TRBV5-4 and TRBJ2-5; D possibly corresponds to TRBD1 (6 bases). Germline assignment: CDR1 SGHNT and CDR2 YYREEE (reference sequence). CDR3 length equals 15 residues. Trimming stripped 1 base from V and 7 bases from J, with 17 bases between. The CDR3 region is CASSLSGGNARTQYF. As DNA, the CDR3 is TGTGCCAGCAGCTTGAGTGGGGGCAACGCTCGGACCCAGTACTTC.

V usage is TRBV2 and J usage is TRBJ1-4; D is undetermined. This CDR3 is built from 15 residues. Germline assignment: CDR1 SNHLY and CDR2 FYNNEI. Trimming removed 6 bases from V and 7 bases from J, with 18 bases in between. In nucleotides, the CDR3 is TGTGCCAGCAGCGATTTGGTTGGCGGCGGTGAAAAACTGTTTTTT. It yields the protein CASSDLVGGGEKLFF.

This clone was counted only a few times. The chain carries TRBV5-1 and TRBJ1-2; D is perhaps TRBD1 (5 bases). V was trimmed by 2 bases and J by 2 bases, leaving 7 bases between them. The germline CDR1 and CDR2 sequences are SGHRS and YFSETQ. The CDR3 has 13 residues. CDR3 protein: CASSFEGNYGYTF. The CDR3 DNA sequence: TGCGCCAGCAGCTTTGAGGGGAACTATGGCTACACCTTC.

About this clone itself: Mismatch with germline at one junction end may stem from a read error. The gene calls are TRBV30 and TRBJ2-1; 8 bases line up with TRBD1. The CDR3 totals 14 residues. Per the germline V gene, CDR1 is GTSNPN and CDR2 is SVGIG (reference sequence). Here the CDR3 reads CASERWTGSNQQFF. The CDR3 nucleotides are TGTGCCTCGGAGAGGTGGACAGGGTCCAATCAGCAGTTCTTC.

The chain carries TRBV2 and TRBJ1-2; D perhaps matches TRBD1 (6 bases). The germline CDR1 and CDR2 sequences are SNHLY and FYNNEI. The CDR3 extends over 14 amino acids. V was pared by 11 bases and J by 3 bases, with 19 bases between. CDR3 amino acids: CALRRGTVDYGYTF. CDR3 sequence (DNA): TGTGCCCTGCGGAGGGGGACTGTGGACTATGGCTACACCTTC.

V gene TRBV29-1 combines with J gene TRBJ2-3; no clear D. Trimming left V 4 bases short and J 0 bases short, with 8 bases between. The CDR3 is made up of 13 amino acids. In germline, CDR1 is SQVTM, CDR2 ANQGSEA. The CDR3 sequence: CSVVVSSTDTQYF. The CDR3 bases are TGCAGCGTTGTAGTCTCTAGCACAGATACGCAGTATTTT.

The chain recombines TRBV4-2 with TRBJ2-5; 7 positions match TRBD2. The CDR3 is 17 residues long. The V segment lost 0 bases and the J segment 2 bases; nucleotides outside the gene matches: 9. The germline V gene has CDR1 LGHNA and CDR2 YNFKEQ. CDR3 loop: CASSQDHASGGQETQYF. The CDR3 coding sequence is TGTGCCAGCAGCCAAGATCATGCGTCGGGGGGTCAAGAGACCCAGTACTTC.